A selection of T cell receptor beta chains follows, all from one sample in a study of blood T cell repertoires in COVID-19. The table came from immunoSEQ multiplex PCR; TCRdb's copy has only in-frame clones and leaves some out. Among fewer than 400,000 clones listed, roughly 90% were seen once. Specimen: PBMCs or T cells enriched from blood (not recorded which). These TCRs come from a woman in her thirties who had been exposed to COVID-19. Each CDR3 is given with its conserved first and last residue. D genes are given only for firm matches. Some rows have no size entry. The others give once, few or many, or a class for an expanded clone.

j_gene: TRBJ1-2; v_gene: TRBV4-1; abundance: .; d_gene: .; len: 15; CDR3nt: TGCGCCAGCAGCCAAGATGGCGGGGGCGTCTATGGCTACACCTTC; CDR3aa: CASSQDGGGVYGYTF
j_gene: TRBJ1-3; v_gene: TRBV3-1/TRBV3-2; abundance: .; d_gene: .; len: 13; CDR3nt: TGTGCCAGCAGCCACTCCAGGGGAAACACCATATATTTT; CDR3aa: CASSHSRGNTIYF
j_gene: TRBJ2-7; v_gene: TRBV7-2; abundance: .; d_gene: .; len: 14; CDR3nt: TGTGCCAGCAGAAGTCTTGACAGGCCCCACGAGCAGTACTTC; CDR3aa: CASRSLDRPHEQYF
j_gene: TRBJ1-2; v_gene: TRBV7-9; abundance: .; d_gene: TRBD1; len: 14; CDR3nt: TGTGCCAGCAGCTTCCGGGACAGCCACAGGGGCTACACCTTC; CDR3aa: CASSFRDSHRGYTF
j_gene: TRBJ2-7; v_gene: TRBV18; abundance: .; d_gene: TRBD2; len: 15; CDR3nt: TGTGCCAGCTCACCGGGACTAGCGGGGGGTTACGAGCAGTACTTC; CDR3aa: CASSPGLAGGYEQYF
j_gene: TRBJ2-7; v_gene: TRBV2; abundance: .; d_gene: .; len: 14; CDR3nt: TGTGCCAGCATGAATAGCGGTAGTGCCTACGAGCAGTACTTC; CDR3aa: CASMNSGSAYEQYF
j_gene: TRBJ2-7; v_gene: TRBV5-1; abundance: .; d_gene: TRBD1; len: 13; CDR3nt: TGCGCCAGCAGCCCCGGACAGGGGCGCGAGCAGTACTTC; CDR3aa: CASSPGQGREQYF
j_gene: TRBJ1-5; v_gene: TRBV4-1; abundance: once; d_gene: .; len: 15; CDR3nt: TGCGCCAGCAGCCAAGGGAGCAAGAGCAATCAGCCCCAGCATTTT; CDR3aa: CASSQGSKSNQPQHF
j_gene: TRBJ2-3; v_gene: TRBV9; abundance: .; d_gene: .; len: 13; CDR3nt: TGTGCCAGCAGCGTAGCAAATTCAGATACGCAGTATTTT; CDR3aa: CASSVANSDTQYF
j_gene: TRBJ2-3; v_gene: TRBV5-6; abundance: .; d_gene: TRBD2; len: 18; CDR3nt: TGTGCCAGCAGCTTGCTTAGCGGGGGGGCCCTGTGGAGTTATACGCAGTATTTT; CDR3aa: CASSLLSGGALWSYTQYF
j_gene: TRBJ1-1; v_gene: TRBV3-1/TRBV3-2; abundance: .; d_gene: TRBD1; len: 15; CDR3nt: TGTGCCAGCAGCCGTTCGACAGGGGCCAACACTGAAGCTTTCTTT; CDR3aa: CASSRSTGANTEAFF